This T cell receptor (beta chain) was found in a study of cytomegalovirus exposure and HLA in healthy donors. CDR1 is SGHRS and CDR2 is YFSETQ in the germline V gene. The CDR3 is 14 amino acids. The ends were cut back, 0 bases at V and 8 bases at J, with 12 bases in the middle. Study-wide results and caveats: In a later analysis, DRB1 alleles had the most associated TCRs; HLA-C alleles the fewest. Some V segments, TRBV6-2 and TRBV6-3 among them, were indistinguishable and were therefore excluded. In a later analysis, CMV-associated beta chains were mostly HLA-associated, it appeared. Accurate predictions that matched the HLA-A and HLA-B alleles of most subjects were reportedly made from TCR beta sequences.

Vbeta (60) and Jbeta (13) primers were used in the PCR. Assay: immunoSEQ multiplex PCR; the TCRdb copy retains only in-frame clones and omits some. The sample holds roughly 100,000 clones, around 82% seen once. A note on this clone: Its target is unknown.

Source material: PBMCs. The chain joins TRBV5-1 to TRBJ1-3; tentative D call: TRBD1 (5 bases). The source is a woman aged 18-30 years in good health and CMV-seropositive. CDR3 DNA sequence: TGCGCCAGCAGCTTGGCGGCAGGAGGGGACACCATATATTTT. The encoded protein is CASSLAAGGDTIYF.